Sequencing of this TCR beta chain was carried out in a study of graft-versus-host responses after intestinal transplantation. The assay was immunoSEQ multiplex PCR, and TCRdb's table has in-frame clones only and misses some. Counted here are 55,000 to 70,000 clones, approximately 89% occurring once; the ten biggest clones make up roughly 2.7%. This CDR3 is 13 amino acids long. V was trimmed by 2 bases and J by 2 bases, leaving 7 bases between them. The germline V gene encodes CDR1 SGHRS and CDR2 YFSETQ. The TCR sequence derives from a human patient who received an intestinal transplant, so some T cells may come from the graft donor. The specimen was PBMCs, collected around 120 days after intestinal transplantation. The chain couples TRBV5-1 to TRBJ1-2, with D uncertain. The DNA of the CDR3 is TGCGCCAGCAGCTTCCGAGCGAACTATGGCTACACCTTC. Its protein product is CASSFRANYGYTF.